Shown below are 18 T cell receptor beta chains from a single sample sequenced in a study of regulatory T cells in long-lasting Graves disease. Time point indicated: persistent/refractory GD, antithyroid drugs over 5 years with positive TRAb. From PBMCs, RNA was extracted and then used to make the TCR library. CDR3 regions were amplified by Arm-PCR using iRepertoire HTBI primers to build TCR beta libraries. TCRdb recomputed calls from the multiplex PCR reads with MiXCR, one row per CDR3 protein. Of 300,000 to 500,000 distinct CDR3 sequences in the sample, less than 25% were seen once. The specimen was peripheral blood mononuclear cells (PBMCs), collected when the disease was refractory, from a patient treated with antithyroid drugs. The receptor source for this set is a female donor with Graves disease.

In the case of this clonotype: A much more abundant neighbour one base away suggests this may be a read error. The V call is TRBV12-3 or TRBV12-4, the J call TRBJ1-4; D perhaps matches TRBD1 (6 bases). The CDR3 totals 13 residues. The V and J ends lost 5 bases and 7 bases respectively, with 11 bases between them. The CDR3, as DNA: TGTGCCAGCAGTGGTGCCAGGGGTGAAAAACTGTTTTTT. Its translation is CASSGARGEKLFF.

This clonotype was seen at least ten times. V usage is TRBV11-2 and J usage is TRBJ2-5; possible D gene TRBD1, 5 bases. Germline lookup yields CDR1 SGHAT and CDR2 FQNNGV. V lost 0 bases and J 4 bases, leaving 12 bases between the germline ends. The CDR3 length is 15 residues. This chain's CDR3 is CASSLDLLGAETQYF. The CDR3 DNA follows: TGTGCCAGCAGCTTAGATCTTTTAGGGGCAGAGACCCAGTACTTC.

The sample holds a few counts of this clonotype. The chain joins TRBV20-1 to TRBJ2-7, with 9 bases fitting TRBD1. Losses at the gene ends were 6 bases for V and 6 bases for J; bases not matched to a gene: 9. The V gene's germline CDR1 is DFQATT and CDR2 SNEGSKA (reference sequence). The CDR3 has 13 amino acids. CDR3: CSAPGQGTAEQYF. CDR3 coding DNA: TGCAGTGCCCCGGGACAGGGAACCGCCGAGCAGTACTTC.

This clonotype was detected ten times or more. The CDR3 DNA is TGTGCCAGCAGCAAGCAGGGGGGTATGAACACTGAAGCTTTCTTT. Amino acids: CASSKQGGMNTEAFF. The chain joins TRBV7-3 to TRBJ1-1; 7 bases align to TRBD1. With 5 bases clipped from V and 0 bases from J, the junction kept 6 bases outside the gene matches. In germline, CDR1 is SGHTA, CDR2 FQGTGA. This CDR3 contains 15 residues.

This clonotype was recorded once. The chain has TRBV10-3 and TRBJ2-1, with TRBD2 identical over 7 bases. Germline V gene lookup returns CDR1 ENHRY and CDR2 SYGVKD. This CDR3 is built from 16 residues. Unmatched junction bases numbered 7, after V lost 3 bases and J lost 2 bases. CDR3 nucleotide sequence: TGTGCCATCAGTGATTTCGGGAGCGGGACCTACAATGAGCAGTTCTTC. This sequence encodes CAISDFGSGTYNEQFF.

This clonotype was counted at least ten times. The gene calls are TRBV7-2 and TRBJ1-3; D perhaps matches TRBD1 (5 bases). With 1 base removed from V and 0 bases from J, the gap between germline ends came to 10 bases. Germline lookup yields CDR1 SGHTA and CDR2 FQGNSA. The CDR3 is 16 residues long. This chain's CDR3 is CASSLVGRSSGNTIYF. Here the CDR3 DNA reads TGTGCCAGCAGCTTAGTGGGGCGATCCTCTGGAAACACCATATATTTT.

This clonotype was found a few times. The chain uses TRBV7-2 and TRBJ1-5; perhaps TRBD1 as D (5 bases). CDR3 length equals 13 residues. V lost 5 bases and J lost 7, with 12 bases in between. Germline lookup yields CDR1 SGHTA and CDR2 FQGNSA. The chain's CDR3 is CASSLRRGQPQHF. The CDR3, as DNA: TGTGCCAGCAGCCTCCGAAGGGGCCAGCCCCAGCATTTT.

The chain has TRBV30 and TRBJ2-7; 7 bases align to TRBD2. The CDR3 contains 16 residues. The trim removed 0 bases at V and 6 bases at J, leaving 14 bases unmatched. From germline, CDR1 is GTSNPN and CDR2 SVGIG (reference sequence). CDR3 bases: TGTGCCTGGAGTGTTCGTTCTAGCGGTGCGGTCCTCGAGCAGTACTTC. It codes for CAWSVRSSGAVLEQYF.

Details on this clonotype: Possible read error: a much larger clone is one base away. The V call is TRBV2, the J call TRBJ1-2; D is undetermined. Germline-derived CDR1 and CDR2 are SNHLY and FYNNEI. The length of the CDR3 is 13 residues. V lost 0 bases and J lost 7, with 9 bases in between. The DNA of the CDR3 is TGTGCCAGCAGTGAAGCGCCCCTACCTGGCTACACCTTC. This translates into CASSEAPLPGYTF.

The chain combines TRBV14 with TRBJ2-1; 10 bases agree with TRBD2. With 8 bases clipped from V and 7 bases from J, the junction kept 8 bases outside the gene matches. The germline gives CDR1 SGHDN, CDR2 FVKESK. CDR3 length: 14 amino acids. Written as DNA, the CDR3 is TGTGCCAGCCGGCCTAGCGGGAGAGGGAATGAGCAGTTCTTC. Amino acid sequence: CASRPSGRGNEQFF.

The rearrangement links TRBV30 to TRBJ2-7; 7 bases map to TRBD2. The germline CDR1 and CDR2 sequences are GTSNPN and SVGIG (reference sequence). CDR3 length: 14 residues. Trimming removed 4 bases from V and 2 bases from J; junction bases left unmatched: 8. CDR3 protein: CAWTPGRVPYEQYF. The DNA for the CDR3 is TGTGCCTGGACCCCTGGGAGGGTACCCTACGAGCAGTACTTC. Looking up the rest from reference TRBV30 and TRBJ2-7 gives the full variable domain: SQTIHQWPATLVQPVGSPLSLECTVEGTSNPNLYWYRQAAGRGLQLLFYSVGIGQISSEVPQNLSASRPQDRQFILSSKKLLLSDSGFYLCAWTPGRVPYEQYFGPGTRLTVT.

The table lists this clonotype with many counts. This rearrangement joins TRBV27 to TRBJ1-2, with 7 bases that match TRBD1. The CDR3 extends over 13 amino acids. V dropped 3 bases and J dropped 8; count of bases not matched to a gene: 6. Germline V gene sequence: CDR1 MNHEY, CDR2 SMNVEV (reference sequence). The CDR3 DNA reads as TGTGCCAGCAGTTTCCTCCAGGGGGAAGGCTACACCTTC. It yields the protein CASSFLQGEGYTF.

The CDR3 coding sequence is TGCAGTGCTAGAGTAGAGAATGGCTACACCTTC. Translated: CSARVENGYTF. The chain couples TRBV20-1 to TRBJ1-2; no reliable D call. Germline V gene lookup returns CDR1 DFQATT and CDR2 SNEGSKA (reference sequence). The V and J ends lost 1 base and 6 bases respectively, with 6 bases between them. The CDR3 covers 11 residues.

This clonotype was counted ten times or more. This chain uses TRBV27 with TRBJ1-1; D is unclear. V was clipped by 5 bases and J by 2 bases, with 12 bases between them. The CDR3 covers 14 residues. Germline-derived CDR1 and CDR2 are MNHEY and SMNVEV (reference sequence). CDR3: CASSPRATNTEAFF. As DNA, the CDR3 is TGTGCCAGCAGTCCACGGGCTACCAACACTGAAGCTTTCTTT.

As DNA, the CDR3 is TGTGCCAGTAGTGCACAGGGGCAAAGAGGCCGTGAAAAACTGTTTTTT. Translation gives CASSAQGQRGREKLFF. The chain links TRBV19 to TRBJ1-4; 7 bases align to TRBD1. CDR1 is LNHDA and CDR2 is SQIVND in the germline V gene (reference sequence). V lost 5 bases to trimming and J lost 7 bases; unmatched junction nucleotides: 13. This CDR3 is built from 16 residues.

The CDR3 spells CASSVGSLNSPLHF. The CDR3 nucleotides read TGTGCCAGCAGCGTAGGCAGCCTAAATTCACCCCTCCACTTT. The V and J genes are TRBV9 and TRBJ1-6; D not resolved. Germline V gives CDR1 SGDLS, CDR2 YYNGEE. Trimming removed 0 bases at V and 7 bases at J, with 8 bases between. This CDR3 has 14 residues.

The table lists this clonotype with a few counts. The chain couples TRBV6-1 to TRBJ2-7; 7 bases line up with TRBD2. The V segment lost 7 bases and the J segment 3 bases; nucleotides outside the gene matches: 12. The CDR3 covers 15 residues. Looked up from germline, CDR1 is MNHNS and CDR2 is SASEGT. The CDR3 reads CASKSLREEDYEQYF. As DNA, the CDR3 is TGTGCCAGCAAGTCACTACGGGAGGAAGACTACGAGCAGTACTTC.

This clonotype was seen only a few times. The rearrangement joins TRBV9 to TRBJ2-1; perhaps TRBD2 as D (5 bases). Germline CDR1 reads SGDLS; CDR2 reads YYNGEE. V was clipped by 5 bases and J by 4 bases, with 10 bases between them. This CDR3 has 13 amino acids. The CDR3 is CASSSVEYNEQFF. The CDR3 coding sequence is TGTGCCAGCAGTAGCGTAGAATACAATGAGCAGTTCTTC.